Listed here are 19 T cell receptor beta chains from one sample, sequenced in a study of blood T cell repertoires in COVID-19. Clones were read by immunoSEQ multiplex PCR, and TCRdb kept only the in-frame ones, dropping some. The repertoire has 100,000 to 120,000 clones, less than 85% of them found once; the top ten carry roughly 3.8%. Sequencing was carried out using peripheral blood. The receptors here all came from a woman older than 75 with acute or convalescent COVID-19.

This sequence joins TRBV5-1 and TRBJ1-2, with 7 nucleotides matching TRBD1. The germline CDR1 and CDR2 sequences are SGHRS and YFSETQ. CDR3 length: 15 amino acids. With V trimmed by 3 bases and J by 0 bases, 5 bases remained unmatched. CDR3 sequence (DNA): TGCGCCAGCAGCTCGGGACAGTCGGCTAACTATGGCTACACCTTC. As protein: CASSSGQSANYGYTF.

The table lists this clone with a few counts. This chain joins TRBV3-1 (or the pseudogene TRBV3-2) and TRBJ2-1; D not certain. This CDR3 is built from 12 residues. Trimming cost V 1 base and J 8 bases, with 6 bases left between them. Germline V gene lookup returns CDR1 LGHDT and CDR2 YNNKEL (reference sequence). CDR3 amino acids: CASSQVVDEQFF. In nucleotides, the CDR3 is TGTGCCAGCAGCCAAGTGGTAGATGAGCAGTTCTTC.

The J gene is TRBJ1-5, the V gene TRBV6-2 or TRBV6-3; 10 bases match TRBD1. Per the germline V gene, CDR1 is MNHEY and CDR2 is SVGEGT. This CDR3 region has 15 residues. V trimming: 4 bases; J trimming: 5 bases; junction bases outside the gene matches: 5. Here the CDR3 DNA reads TGTGCCAGCAGTTCCCGGGACAGGGGCCATCAGCCCCAGCATTTT. Protein: CASSSRDRGHQPQHF.

The chain links TRBV19 to TRBJ2-1; weak D call: TRBD2 (6 bases). Germline V lookup: CDR1 LNHDA, CDR2 SQIVND (reference sequence). The CDR3 loop spans 13 amino acids. Trimming cost V 7 bases and J 5 bases, with 12 bases left between them. In nucleotides, the CDR3 is TGTGCCAGTATGGAGGAGGGCCACAATGAGCAGTTCTTC. It yields the protein CASMEEGHNEQFF.

This clone was counted only a few times. The chain uses TRBV12-3 or TRBV12-4 and TRBJ1-3; D call uncertain. This CDR3 has 12 amino acids. V was clipped by 3 bases and J by 2 bases, with 2 bases between them. Here the CDR3 DNA reads TGTGCCAGCAGTTTCACTGGAAACACCATATATTTT. The encoded protein is CASSFTGNTIYF.

The chain carries TRBV7-2 and TRBJ2-5; D unresolved. The CDR3 is 11 amino acids. Germline V gene sequence: CDR1 SGHTA, CDR2 FQGNSA. V gave up 5 bases and J gave up 3 bases, with 4 bases separating them. The CDR3 region has the DNA TGTGCCAGCAGCCCTAAAGAGACCCAGTACTTC. Its translation is CASSPKETQYF.

This chain uses TRBV19 with TRBJ2-2; TRBD2 might be the D (6 bases). V was cut by 3 bases and J by 0 bases, with 8 bases left in between. CDR3 length: 15 residues. In germline, CDR1 is LNHDA, CDR2 SQIVND (reference sequence). The DNA of the CDR3 is TGTGCCAGTAGTATTGGGGGGACGAACACCGGGGAGCTGTTTTTT. Translated: CASSIGGTNTGELFF. Drawing the rest from reference TRBV19 and TRBJ2-2, the complete variable domain is DGGITQSPKYLFRKEGQNVTLSCEQNLNHDAMYWYRQDPGQGLRLIYYSQIVNDFQKGDIAEGYSVSREKKESFPLTVTSAQKNPTAFYLCASSIGGTNTGELFFGEGSRLTVL.

This clone was detected only a few times. V and J are TRBV5-4 and TRBJ2-7; 8 positions match TRBD2. V lost 1 base, J lost 0 bases, and 3 bases stayed unmatched. This CDR3 has 15 amino acids. Looked up from germline, CDR1 is SGHNT and CDR2 is YYREEE (reference sequence). The CDR3 coding sequence is TGTGCCAGCAGCTTGAGGGCGGGGGGCTCCTACGAGCAGTACTTC. It is translated as CASSLRAGGSYEQYF. Using reference TRBV5-4 and TRBJ2-7 for the parts outside the CDR3, the full variable domain is ETGVTQSPTHLIKTRGQQVTLRCSSQSGHNTVSWYQQALGQGPQFIFQYYREEENGRGNFPPRFSGLQFPNYSSELNVNALELDDSALYLCASSLRAGGSYEQYFGPGTRLTVT.

This clone was seen a few times. The chain joins TRBV12-3 or TRBV12-4 to TRBJ1-2; perhaps TRBD1 as D (5 bases). The CDR3 spans 13 residues. Trimming stripped 5 bases from V and 5 bases from J, with 12 bases between. The CDR3 DNA follows: TGTGCCAGCAGTCCAGGGATGAGTTATGGCTACACCTTC. Protein product: CASSPGMSYGYTF.

J is TRBJ1-1 and V is TRBV7-8; the match to TRBD1 covers 7 bases. Germline CDR1 and CDR2: SGHVS and FQNEAQ. The J segment lost 3 bases and the V segment lost 1 base, leaving 5 bases of the junction unmatched. There are 15 residues in the CDR3. The CDR3 sequence is CASSLEGTGDTEAFF. In DNA, the CDR3 is TGTGCCAGCAGCTTAGAGGGAACAGGGGACACTGAAGCTTTCTTT.

A single count supports this clone. The V call is TRBV19, the J call TRBJ1-5; D uncertain. With 5 bases removed from V and 0 bases from J, the gap between germline ends came to 11 bases. CDR1 is LNHDA and CDR2 is SQIVND in the germline V gene (reference sequence). The CDR3 length is 15 residues. The CDR3 protein is CASSPTVNSNQPQHF. CDR3 sequence (DNA): TGTGCCAGTAGTCCAACAGTAAATAGCAATCAGCCCCAGCATTTT.

This clone was recorded only once. J is TRBJ2-1 and V is TRBV6-2 or TRBV6-3; TRBD1 aligns across 9 bases. This CDR3 contains 17 residues. The J segment lost 7 bases and the V segment lost 2 bases, leaving 12 bases of the junction unmatched. CDR1 and CDR2 (germline): MNHEY, SVGEGT. The DNA of the CDR3 is TGTGCCAGCAGTTACGCCGTTGGGACAGGGATCTCGAATGAGCAGTTCTTC. Translating gives CASSYAVGTGISNEQFF.

This chain links TRBV5-1 with TRBJ2-5; D may be TRBD2 (5 bases). The CDR3 loop spans 15 amino acids. The V end lost 4 bases, the J end lost 3 bases, and 16 bases lay between the germline ends. In germline, CDR1 is SGHRS, CDR2 YFSETQ. The CDR3 sequence is CASSPGNIAEETQYF. CDR3 bases: TGCGCCAGCAGCCCGGGAAATATCGCCGAAGAGACCCAGTACTTC.

V and J are TRBV28 and TRBJ2-2; 11 bases line up with TRBD2. Trimming took 5 bases from V and 5 from J; bases not matched to a gene: 13. CDR3 size: 18 residues. The germline CDR1 and CDR2 sequences are MDHEN and SYDVKM. CDR3 nucleotides: TGTGCCAGCAGTCCTTTGACTAGCGGGGCAGGATCGACCGGGGAGCTGTTTTTT. The encoded protein is CASSPLTSGAGSTGELFF.

V is TRBV5-4 and J is TRBJ1-2; D gene ambiguous. CDR1 is SGHNT, CDR2 YYREEE, per germline (reference sequence). V shed 2 bases and J shed 4 bases, with 12 bases lying between them. The CDR3 length is 14 residues. The CDR3 coding sequence is TGTGCCAGCAGCTTTCGGGAAACCGTCTATGGCTACACCTTC. Translation: CASSFRETVYGYTF.

This CDR3 reads CASSLQGATGELFF. CDR3 nucleotides: TGTGCCAGCAGTTTGCAGGGGGCAACCGGGGAGCTGTTTTTT. V is TRBV27 and J is TRBJ2-2; 8 positions agree with TRBD1. V was pared by 3 bases and J by 5 bases, with 2 bases of the junction left unmatched. CDR3 length equals 14 residues. Germline V lookup: CDR1 MNHEY, CDR2 SMNVEV (reference sequence).

CDR3 residues: CASSLARADTQYF. Written as DNA, the CDR3 is TGTGCCAGCAGCTTAGCCAGGGCAGATACGCAGTATTTT. V and J are TRBV7-2 and TRBJ2-3; D is possibly TRBD1 (5 bases). This CDR3 spans 13 amino acids. CDR1 SGHTA and CDR2 FQGNSA come from the germline V gene. The V gene lost 0 bases and the J gene lost 4 bases, with 5 bases spanning the gap.

This clone was counted at least ten times. The rearrangement joins TRBV27 to TRBJ2-6, with TRBD1 matching 9 bases. The CDR3 is 18 residues long. Germline CDR1 and CDR2: MNHEY and SMNVEV (reference sequence). V shed 3 bases, J shed 0 bases, and the junction held 6 bases outside the gene matches. CDR3 loop: CASSLIGQGFSGANVLTF. The CDR3 bases are TGTGCCAGCAGTTTGATCGGACAGGGGTTCTCTGGGGCCAACGTCCTGACTTTC.

This clone was detected only a few times. The rearrangement uses TRBV11-3 and TRBJ2-1; a weak D match, TRBD2 (5 bases). V was shortened by 4 bases and J by 4 bases, with 11 bases between the two germline ends. This CDR3 spans 14 amino acids. Germline CDR1 and CDR2: SGHNT and YENEEA. As DNA, the CDR3 is TGTGCCAGCAGCTCTAGGCCGGGATACAATGAGCAGTTCTTC. Translated, it gives CASSSRPGYNEQFF.